The rows below give T cell receptor beta chains drawn from one sample of a study of blood T cell repertoires in COVID-19. Sequencing used immunoSEQ multiplex PCR; TCRdb keeps in-frame clones, though not all of them. The sample has approximately 440,000 clones; approximately 88% are singletons. The sequencing input was peripheral blood. Every receptor here comes from a woman between 45 and 60 years old with COVID-19, enrolled during active disease. Each CDR3 is given with its conserved first and last residue. A D gene is named only where the DNA matches it firmly. Size is stated for part of the rows, as once, few or many counts, or as a class when the clone is expanded.

abundance | j_gene | v_gene | d_gene | CDR3nt | CDR3aa
. | TRBJ1-1 | TRBV5-4 | . | TGTGCCAGCAGCTTGATCGGCGGGGAGGTTTTCTTT | CASSLIGGEVFF
. | TRBJ1-5 | TRBV19 | . | TGTGCCAGTAGTTCGCCACAAGGCAATCAGCCCCAGCATTTT | CASSSPQGNQPQHF
. | TRBJ1-1 | TRBV5-1 | TRBD1 | TGCGCCAGCAGCTCACAACAGGGGATTGAGACTGAAGCTTTCTTT | CASSSQQGIETEAFF
. | TRBJ1-1 | TRBV19 | TRBD1 | TGTGCCAGTGGACAGGGGGCTGAAGCTTTCTTT | CASGQGAEAFF
. | TRBJ1-3 | TRBV9 | . | TGTGCCAGCAGCGTAGCCCCTACAGAGACTGGAAACACCATATATTTT | CASSVAPTETGNTIYF
. | TRBJ2-7 | TRBV5-1 | TRBD1 | TGCGCCAGCAGCTTAGACAGGGGCTCCTACGAGCAGTACTTC | CASSLDRGSYEQYF
. | TRBJ1-2 | TRBV5-6 | . | TGTGCCAGCAGCTCCGGGACATTTGGCTACACCTTC | CASSSGTFGYTF
. | TRBJ1-4 | TRBV29-1 | . | TGCAGCGTTGACAAGGGAGGGACTAATGAAAAACTGTTTTTT | CSVDKGGTNEKLFF
. | TRBJ1-6 | TRBV18 | . | TGTGCCAGCTCACCCGACAGTAATTCACCCCTCCACTTT | CASSPDSNSPLHF
once | TRBJ2-5 | TRBV12-3/TRBV12-4 | . | TGTGCCAGCAGTGGAGTTTTAAAAGAGACCCAGTACTTC | CASSGVLKETQYF
. | TRBJ2-3 | TRBV19 | TRBD2 | TGTGCCAGTAGTATAGGCCGGGAGGAAACAGATACGCAGTATTTT | CASSIGREETDTQYF
. | TRBJ2-7 | TRBV5-1 | . | TGCGCCAGCAGCTTAGACCAGACTGCCTACGAGCAGTACTTC | CASSLDQTAYEQYF
. | TRBJ2-3 | TRBV5-4 | . | TGTGCCAGCAGCTTACCGGGATCGCTAACAGATACGCAGTATTTT | CASSLPGSLTDTQYF
few | TRBJ1-1 | TRBV5-4 | . | TGTGCCAGCAGCTTGAACAATGAAGCTTTCTTT | CASSLNNEAFF
once | TRBJ1-6 | TRBV5-5 | TRBD1 | TGTGCCAGCAGCCCAGACAGGGTATCACCCCTCCACTTT | CASSPDRVSPLHF
. | TRBJ2-7 | TRBV11-2 | . | TGTGCCAGCAGCACCAACAGGAGATTGGGCGAGCAGTACTTC | CASSTNRRLGEQYF
. | TRBJ2-7 | TRBV9 | TRBD1 | TGTGCCAGCAGCTCTCGGACAGGGGGTTCCTACGAGCAGTACTTC | CASSSRTGGSYEQYF
. | TRBJ2-3 | TRBV6-2/TRBV6-3 | . | TGTGCCAGCAGTCGCGGGGACACAGATACGCAGTATTTT | CASSRGDTDTQYF
. | TRBJ1-2 | TRBV9 | TRBD1 | TGTGCCAGCAGCGTGACAGGGGCCGGGGGTGGCTACACCTTC | CASSVTGAGGGYTF
. | TRBJ2-4 | TRBV2 | . | TGTGCCCTGCAGACGCAGGGGAAAAACATTCAGTACTTC | CALQTQGKNIQYF
. | TRBJ2-7 | TRBV18 | . | TGTGCCAGCTCACCGCGGGCAGGTCCCTACGAGCAGTACTTC | CASSPRAGPYEQYF
. | TRBJ1-4 | TRBV29-1 | . | TGCAGCGTCCAGCGGGGGGCGGGTGAAAAACTGTTTTTT | CSVQRGAGEKLFF
. | TRBJ1-4 | TRBV28 | . | TGTGCCAGCAGTTGGAGTGAAAAACTGTTTTTT | CASSWSEKLFF